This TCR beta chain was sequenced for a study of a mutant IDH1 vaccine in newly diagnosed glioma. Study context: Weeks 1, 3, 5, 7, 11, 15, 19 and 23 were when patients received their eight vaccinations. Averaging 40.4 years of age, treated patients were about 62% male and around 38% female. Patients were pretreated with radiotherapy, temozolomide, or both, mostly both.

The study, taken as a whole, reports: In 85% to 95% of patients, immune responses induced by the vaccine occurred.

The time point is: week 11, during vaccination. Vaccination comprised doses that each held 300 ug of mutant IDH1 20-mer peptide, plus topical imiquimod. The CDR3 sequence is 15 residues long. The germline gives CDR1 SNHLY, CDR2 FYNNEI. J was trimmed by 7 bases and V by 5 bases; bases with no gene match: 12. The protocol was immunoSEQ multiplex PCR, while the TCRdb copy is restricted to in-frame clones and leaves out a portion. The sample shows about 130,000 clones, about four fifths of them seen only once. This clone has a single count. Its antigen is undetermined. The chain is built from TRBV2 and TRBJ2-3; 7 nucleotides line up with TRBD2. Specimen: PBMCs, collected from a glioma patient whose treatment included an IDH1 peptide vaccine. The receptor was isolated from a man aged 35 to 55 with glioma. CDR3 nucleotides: TGTGCCAGCAGTCCGGCGTTGGCGGGGGTCTATACGCAGTATTTT. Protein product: CASSPALAGVYTQYF.